The next 19 T cell receptor beta chains were all read from a single sample in a study of blood T cell repertoires in COVID-19. The table came from immunoSEQ multiplex PCR; TCRdb's copy has only in-frame clones and leaves some out. The sample yields under 200,000 clones, roughly 84% seen once. The sample taken for sequencing was peripheral blood. The receptors originated from a woman between 50 and 59 years old with COVID-19, enrolled during active disease.

The chain has TRBV7-9 and TRBJ1-2; 9 bases agree with TRBD1. V was pared by 4 bases and J by 1 base, with 4 bases of the junction left unmatched. CDR3 length: 15 residues. Germline lookup yields CDR1 SEHNR and CDR2 FQNEAQ (reference sequence). The CDR3 reads CASSSGQGGNYGYTF. CDR3 nucleotide sequence: TGTGCCAGCAGCTCGGGACAGGGAGGTAACTATGGCTACACCTTC.

This clone has a handful of counts. The chain combines TRBV3-1 (or the pseudogene TRBV3-2) with TRBJ1-1; TRBD1 matches 9 bases. The CDR3 covers 15 residues. Germline loops: CDR1 LGHDT, CDR2 YNNKEL (reference sequence). V shed 4 bases, J shed 8 bases, and the junction held 11 bases outside the gene matches. CDR3 bases: TGTGCCAGCAGCCTTCCGGGACAGGGCGGAATGGAAGCTTTCTTT. Protein sequence: CASSLPGQGGMEAFF.

The CDR3 spells CASSDQTGVHTEAFF. As DNA, the CDR3 is TGTGCCAGCAGCGATCAAACAGGGGTCCACACTGAAGCTTTCTTT. V and J are TRBV7-2 and TRBJ1-1, with 7 bases that match TRBD1. The CDR3 length is 15 residues. CDR1 and CDR2 (germline): SGHTA, FQGNSA. The V and J ends lost 5 bases and 3 bases, in that order; junction bases with no gene match: 9.

The chain combines TRBV30 with TRBJ2-1, with D possibly TRBD2 on 7 matching bases. The CDR3 covers 13 residues. Germline assignment: CDR1 GTSNPN and CDR2 SVGIG (reference sequence). The V end lost 5 bases, the J end lost 7 bases, and 15 bases lay between the germline ends. DNA for the CDR3: TGTGCCTGGGCAAACGGGGGGCCTAATGAGCAGTTCTTC. This sequence encodes CAWANGGPNEQFF.

This clone was observed a single time. The gene calls are TRBV23-1 and TRBJ2-7, with 8 positions matching TRBD1. TRBV23-1 is an open reading frame whose function is uncertain. The CDR3 contains 14 residues. Trimming at V came to 4 bases and at J to 2 bases, leaving 4 bases not matched to a gene. CDR3 loop: CASSRWTGPYEQYF. CDR3 in DNA: TGCGCCAGCAGTCGCTGGACAGGGCCCTACGAGCAGTACTTC.

This chain joins TRBV4-1 and TRBJ2-1; TRBD1 agrees at 9 bases. This CDR3 region has 17 residues. V lost 3 bases to trimming and J lost 4 bases; unmatched junction nucleotides: 10. Germline V gene data show CDR1 as MGHRA and CDR2 as YSYEKL. CDR3 sequence reads: CASSHVHRGPGYNEQFF. The CDR3 DNA sequence: TGCGCCAGCAGCCACGTACACAGGGGGCCGGGGTACAATGAGCAGTTCTTC.

This rearrangement joins TRBV6-5 to TRBJ2-5, with D unclear. Germline values: CDR1 MNHEY, CDR2 SVGAGI. With 7 bases removed from V and 5 bases from J, the gap between germline ends came to 17 bases. This CDR3 spans 14 amino acids. This CDR3 is CASKISHNTETQYF. CDR3 coding DNA: TGTGCCAGCAAAATTTCACACAACACGGAGACCCAGTACTTC.

The chain is built from TRBV19 and TRBJ2-7; 8 bases fit TRBD1. J gave up 0 bases and V 5 bases, and 12 bases lay outside the gene matches. The CDR3 runs 17 residues. Germline V gene data show CDR1 as LNHDA and CDR2 as SQIVND (reference sequence). The CDR3 DNA follows: TGTGCCAGTAGTTCCCTCGGAGACAGGGGCTTCTCCTACGAGCAGTACTTC. Translated: CASSSLGDRGFSYEQYF.

Only a few counts were recorded for this clone. V and J are TRBV25-1 and TRBJ1-6, with 9 bases identical to TRBD1. The CDR3 is 14 residues long. Unmatched junction bases numbered 5, after V lost 7 bases and J lost 7 bases. From germline, CDR1 is MGHDK and CDR2 SYGVNS. This chain's CDR3 is CASTTGGANSPLHF. Here the CDR3 DNA reads TGTGCCAGCACCACAGGGGGCGCGAATTCACCCCTCCACTTT.

This chain joins TRBV6-5 and TRBJ2-1; 12 bases match TRBD2. CDR1 is MNHEY, CDR2 SVGAGI, per germline. This CDR3 is 14 amino acids long. The ends lost 5 bases at V and 10 bases at J; junction bases unmatched: 6. This chain's CDR3 is CASSTTSGGGEQFF. CDR3 bases: TGTGCCAGCAGTACGACTAGCGGGGGAGGGGAGCAGTTCTTC.

V and J are TRBV6-1 and TRBJ2-1; D is unclear. Germline V gene sequence: CDR1 MNHNS, CDR2 SASEGT. The CDR3 has 14 residues. Deletions cut 2 bases from V and 8 bases from J, with 13 bases between. CDR3 sequence: CASSETSVVDEQFF. Here the CDR3 DNA reads TGTGCCAGCAGTGAAACGTCGGTGGTGGATGAGCAGTTCTTC.

This chain connects TRBV5-1 to TRBJ2-2; unclear D gene. The germline V and J ends were trimmed by 1 base and 3 bases, with 4 bases remaining between them. The CDR3 contains 13 residues. Germline V lookup: CDR1 SGHRS, CDR2 YFSETQ. DNA for the CDR3: TGCGCCAGCAGCTTGACGGACACCGGGGAGCTGTTTTTT. Translating it yields CASSLTDTGELFF.

The J gene is TRBJ2-7, the V gene TRBV7-9; 10 bases map to TRBD1. Per germline, CDR1 SEHNR and CDR2 FQNEAQ (reference sequence). V dropped 5 bases and J dropped 3; count of bases not matched to a gene: 7. This CDR3 is 15 amino acids long. The CDR3 nucleotides are TGTGCCAGCAGCCGGCCCGGGACAGGGGACTACGAGCAGTACTTC. Its translation: CASSRPGTGDYEQYF.

This sequence joins TRBV5-6 and TRBJ1-1; D is unresolved. This CDR3 is 18 amino acids long. The V and J ends lost 8 bases and 1 base respectively, with 27 bases between them. CDR1 and CDR2 from the germline V gene are SGHDT and YYEEEE. CDR3 loop: CARSRAGSDEPPNTEAFF. In DNA form, the CDR3 reads TGTGCCAGAAGTCGGGCGGGATCGGACGAACCACCGAACACTGAAGCTTTCTTT.

The gene calls are TRBV7-9 and TRBJ2-5, with D tentatively TRBD1 (5 bases). Trimming took 5 bases from V and 3 from J, leaving 16 bases between them. The length of the CDR3 is 15 residues. Germline-derived CDR1 and CDR2 are SEHNR and FQNEAQ (reference sequence). For the CDR3, the DNA is TGTGCCAGCAGCCGCGCCGCAGCAGGGAAAGAGACCCAGTACTTC. The encoded protein is CASSRAAAGKETQYF.

The chain has TRBV19 and TRBJ1-6; TRBD1 might be the D (6 bases). The CDR3 extends over 14 amino acids. V lost 6 bases, J lost 7 bases, and 13 bases lay in between. Germline values: CDR1 LNHDA, CDR2 SQIVND (reference sequence). Here the CDR3 reads CASRQGRGNSPLHF. CDR3 DNA sequence: TGTGCCAGTAGGCAGGGGCGCGGGAATTCACCCCTCCACTTT.

The chain carries TRBV15 and TRBJ2-7; 9 bases are a match to TRBD2. The germline gives CDR1 LNHNV, CDR2 YYDKDF (reference sequence). Trimming removed 0 bases from V and 1 base from J; junction bases left unmatched: 7. The CDR3 totals 17 residues. CDR3 sequence reads: CATSREITSGQSYEQYF. The CDR3 DNA reads as TGTGCCACCAGCAGAGAAATCACTAGCGGGCAGTCCTACGAGCAGTACTTC.

The gene calls are TRBV5-1 and TRBJ1-1; D unresolved. V lost 0 bases and J lost 2, with 8 bases in between. Germline V gives CDR1 SGHRS, CDR2 YFSETQ. The CDR3 totals 14 residues. CDR3 DNA: TGCGCCAGCAGCTTGGGACCGACTAACACTGAAGCTTTCTTT. It encodes CASSLGPTNTEAFF.

The rearrangement uses TRBV19 and TRBJ2-7, with 9 bases that match TRBD2. The CDR3 runs 15 residues. CDR1 LNHDA and CDR2 SQIVND come from the germline V gene (reference sequence). Trimming removed 5 bases from V and 2 bases from J; junction bases left unmatched: 7. The CDR3 sequence: CASSSRLAETYEQYF. The CDR3 bases are TGTGCCAGTAGTTCCCGACTAGCGGAAACCTACGAGCAGTACTTC.